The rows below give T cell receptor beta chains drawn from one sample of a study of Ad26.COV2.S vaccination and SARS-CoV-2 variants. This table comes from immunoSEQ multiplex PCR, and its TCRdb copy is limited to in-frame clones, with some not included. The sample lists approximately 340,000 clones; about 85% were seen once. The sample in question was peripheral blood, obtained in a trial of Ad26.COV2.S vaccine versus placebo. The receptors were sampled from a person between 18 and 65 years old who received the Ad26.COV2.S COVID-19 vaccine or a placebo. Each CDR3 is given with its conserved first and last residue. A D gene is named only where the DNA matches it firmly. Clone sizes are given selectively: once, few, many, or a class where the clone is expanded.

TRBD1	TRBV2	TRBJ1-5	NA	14	TGTGCCAGCAGTGAGGACAGGGTCGGTCAGCCCCAGCATTTT	CASSEDRVGQPQHF
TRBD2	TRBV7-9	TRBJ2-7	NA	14	TGTGCCAGCAGCCTGAGCGGGGAAGAGTTCGAGCAGTACTTC	CASSLSGEEFEQYF
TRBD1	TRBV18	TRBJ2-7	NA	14	TGTGCCAGCTCACCTATCGGACAGGGCGGCGAGCAGTACTTC	CASSPIGQGGEQYF
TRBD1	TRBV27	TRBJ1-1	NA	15	TGTGCCAGCAGTTTCGGGACAGGGGTTCACACTGAAGCTTTCTTT	CASSFGTGVHTEAFF
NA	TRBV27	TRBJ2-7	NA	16	TGTGCCAGCAGTGGAAGTGGAGGGGAGGTTCTCCACGAGCAGTACTTC	CASSGSGGEVLHEQYF
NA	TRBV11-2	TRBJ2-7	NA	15	TGTGCCAGCAGCTTAGCCACCGGGGGTTGGGGCGAGCAGTACTTC	CASSLATGGWGEQYF
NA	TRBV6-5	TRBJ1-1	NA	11	TGTGCCAGCACCCACGATACTGAAGCTTTCTTT	CASTHDTEAFF
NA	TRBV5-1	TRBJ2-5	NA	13	TGCGCCAGCAGCTCCGGCGGGGAAGAGACCCAGTACTTC	CASSSGGEETQYF
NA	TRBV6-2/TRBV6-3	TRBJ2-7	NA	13	TGTGCCAGCAGTTACTTGGCCGCAGACGAGCAGTACTTC	CASSYLAADEQYF
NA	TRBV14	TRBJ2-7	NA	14	TGTGCCAGCAGCTCGATCAGGGGGGACTACGAGCAGTACTTC	CASSSIRGDYEQYF
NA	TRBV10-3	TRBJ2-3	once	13	TGTGCCATCAGTGGTCAAGAGGCAGATACGCAGTATTTT	CAISGQEADTQYF
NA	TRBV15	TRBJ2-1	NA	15	TGTGCCACCAGCAGAGAACAAGGGGCTTACAATGAGCAGTTCTTC	CATSREQGAYNEQFF
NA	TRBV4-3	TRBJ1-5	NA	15	TGCGCCAGCAGCCAAGATTGGGGTGTTAATCAGCCCCAGCATTTT	CASSQDWGVNQPQHF
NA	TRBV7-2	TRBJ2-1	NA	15	TGTGCCAGCAGCTTAGGTATGAGCTCCTACAATGAGCAGTTCTTC	CASSLGMSSYNEQFF
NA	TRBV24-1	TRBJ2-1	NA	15	TGTGCCACCAGTGGGGGCCCGGGCTCCTACAATGAGCAGTTCTTC	CATSGGPGSYNEQFF
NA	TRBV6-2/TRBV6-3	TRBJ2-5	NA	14	TGTGCCAGCAGTTACAGAGGGCAGCAAGAGACCCAGTACTTC	CASSYRGQQETQYF
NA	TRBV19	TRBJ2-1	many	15	TGTGCCAGTAGTATAGGTATCCTGGAGCACAATGAGCAGTTCTTC	CASSIGILEHNEQFF
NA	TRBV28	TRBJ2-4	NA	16	TGTGCCAGCAGTTTATGGGTCGGGCCAAACCAAAACATTCAGTACTTC	CASSLWVGPNQNIQYF
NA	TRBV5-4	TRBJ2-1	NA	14	TGTGCCAGCAGCTTGGTGGGCCCCATCAATGAGCAGTTCTTC	CASSLVGPINEQFF
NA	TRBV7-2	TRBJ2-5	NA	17	TGTGCCAGCAGCCCATTGGGATTTAAGGGGGGAGAAGAGACCCAGTACTTC	CASSPLGFKGGEETQYF
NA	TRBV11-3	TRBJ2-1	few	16	TGTGCCAGCAGCTTAGTTCCCCCCCGGGCGGCCGATGAGCAGTTCTTC	CASSLVPPRAADEQFF
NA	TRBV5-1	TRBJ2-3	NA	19	TGCGCCAGCAGCTCCGGACAGGTTAGCGGGTCGGCGTACACAGATACGCAGTATTTT	CASSSGQVSGSAYTDTQYF
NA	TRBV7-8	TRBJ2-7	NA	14	TGTGCCAGCAGCACGTCGATAGACACCTACGAGCAGTACTTC	CASSTSIDTYEQYF
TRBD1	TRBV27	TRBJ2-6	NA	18	TGTGCCAGCAGTGCACCCGGGACAGGGGGTTCTGGGGCCAACGTCCTGACTTTC	CASSAPGTGGSGANVLTF
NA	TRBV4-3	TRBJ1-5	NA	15	TGCGCCAGCAGCCAAGAGCGTTGGGGCAATCAGCCCCAGCATTTT	CASSQERWGNQPQHF
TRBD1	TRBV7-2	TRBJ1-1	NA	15	TGTGCCAGCAGCCCAGCAGGGGGCGCTTTTGGTGAAGCTTTCTTT	CASSPAGGAFGEAFF
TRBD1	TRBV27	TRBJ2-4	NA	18	TGTGCCAGCAGTTTGGGGCCCGGGACAGGGCGAGCCAAAAACATTCAGTACTTC	CASSLGPGTGRAKNIQYF
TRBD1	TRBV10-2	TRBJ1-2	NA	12	TGCGCCAGCAGTGGACAGGGGGATGGCTACACCTTC	CASSGQGDGYTF
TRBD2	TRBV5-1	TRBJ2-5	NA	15	TGCGCCAGCAGCTTGGTTAGCGGGGAGGGGGAGACCCAGTACTTC	CASSLVSGEGETQYF
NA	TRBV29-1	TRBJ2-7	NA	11	TGCAGCGTTGAGGGGCCTGGCGAGCAGTACTTC	CSVEGPGEQYF
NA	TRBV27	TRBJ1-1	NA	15	TGTGCCAGCAGTTTAGGCGGGGGCCTAAACACTGAAGCTTTCTTT	CASSLGGGLNTEAFF
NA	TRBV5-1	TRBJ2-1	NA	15	TGCGCCAGCAAGGAGGGCAGGGGTAGTTACAATGAGCAGTTCTTC	CASKEGRGSYNEQFF
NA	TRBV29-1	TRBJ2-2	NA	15	TGCAGCGTTGAAGATGAACCGGGTACCACCGGGGAGCTGTTTTTT	CSVEDEPGTTGELFF
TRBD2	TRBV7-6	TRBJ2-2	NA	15	TGTGCCAGCGGGACTAGCGGGGGGCTCAGCGGGGAGCTGTTTTTT	CASGTSGGLSGELFF
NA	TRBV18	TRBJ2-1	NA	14	TGTGCCAGCTCACCGCAACGTCAGGTCGATGAGCAGTTCTTC	CASSPQRQVDEQFF
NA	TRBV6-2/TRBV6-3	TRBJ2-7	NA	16	TGTGCCAGCAGTTACTACGGGGGGCCCGTCTCCTACGAGCAGTACTTC	CASSYYGGPVSYEQYF
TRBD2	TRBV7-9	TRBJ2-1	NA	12	TGTGCCAGCAGCTTCGGGGAGGGTGAGCAGTTCTTC	CASSFGEGEQFF
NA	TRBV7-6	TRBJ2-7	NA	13	TGTGCCAGCAGCCGGCTCGGGAGCTACGAGCAGTACTTC	CASSRLGSYEQYF
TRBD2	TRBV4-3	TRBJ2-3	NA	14	TGCGCCAGCAGCCGGACTAGCTACACAGATACGCAGTATTTT	CASSRTSYTDTQYF
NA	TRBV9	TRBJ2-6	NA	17	TGTGCCAGCAGCCCGGAAGCAACAAGCTCTGGGGCCAACGTCCTGACTTTC	CASSPEATSSGANVLTF
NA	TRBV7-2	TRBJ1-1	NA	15	TGTGCCAGCAGCTTAACCCGGGGGCAGAACACTGAAGCTTTCTTT	CASSLTRGQNTEAFF
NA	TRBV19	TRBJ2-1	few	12	TGTGCCAGTAGTCACGGGAACAATGAGCAGTTCTTC	CASSHGNNEQFF
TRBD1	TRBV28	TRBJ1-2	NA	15	TGTGCCAGCATTTACCGGGACAGGGCCAACTATGGCTACACCTTC	CASIYRDRANYGYTF
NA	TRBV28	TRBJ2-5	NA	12	TGTGCCAGCAGTTTCGGCCTGGAGACCCAGTACTTC	CASSFGLETQYF
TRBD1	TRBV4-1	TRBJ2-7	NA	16	TGCGCCAGCAGCCACGCTCCCGGGACAGTCCCCTACGAGCAGTACTTC	CASSHAPGTVPYEQYF
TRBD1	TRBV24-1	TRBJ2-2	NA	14	TGTGCCACCAGTCCCAGGGGGCGCCCCGGGGAGCTGTTTTTT	CATSPRGRPGELFF
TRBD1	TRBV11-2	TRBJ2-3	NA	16	TGTGCCAGCAGCTTGGACAGGGGGCGAATATTCGATACGCAGTATTTT	CASSLDRGRIFDTQYF